This TCR beta chain was sequenced for a study of cytomegalovirus exposure and HLA in healthy donors. Study observations and caveats: Further analysis, carried out later, found HLA-associated TCR beta chains more clonally expanded than equally common other chains. Using a false discovery rate of 0.05, a later analysis showed that about 16,000 TCR beta sequences were associated with HLA alleles. Later analysis demonstrated an association between a missense DCLRE1C variant and TCR beta V- and J-gene trimming.

This clone appeared a single time. Its antigen is unidentified. PCR was performed using 60 Vbeta and 13 Jbeta primers. TCRdb's copy holds only in-frame clones and misses some; the assay was immunoSEQ multiplex PCR. The sample holds some 130,000 clones, around 70% seen once. The sequence was obtained from a man between 25 and 39 years old in good health and CMV-seropositive. The sample was PBMCs.

The CDR3 protein is CASSPPGQGSYEQYF. The CDR3 coding sequence is TGTGCCAGCAGCCCTCCGGGACAGGGTTCATACGAGCAGTACTTC. The gene calls are TRBV7-2 and TRBJ2-7, with 9 nucleotides matching TRBD1. The germline V gene has CDR1 SGHTA and CDR2 FQGNSA. The trim removed 5 bases at V and 4 bases at J, leaving 9 bases unmatched. This CDR3 comprises 15 residues. The full variable domain, in which reference TRBV7-2 and TRBJ2-7 provide the parts outside the CDR3, is GAGVSQSPSNKVTEKGKDVELRCDPISGHTALYWYRQSLGQGLEFLIYFQGNSAPDKSGLPSDRFSAERTGGSVSTLTIQRTQQEDSAVYLCASSPPGQGSYEQYFGPGTRLTVT.